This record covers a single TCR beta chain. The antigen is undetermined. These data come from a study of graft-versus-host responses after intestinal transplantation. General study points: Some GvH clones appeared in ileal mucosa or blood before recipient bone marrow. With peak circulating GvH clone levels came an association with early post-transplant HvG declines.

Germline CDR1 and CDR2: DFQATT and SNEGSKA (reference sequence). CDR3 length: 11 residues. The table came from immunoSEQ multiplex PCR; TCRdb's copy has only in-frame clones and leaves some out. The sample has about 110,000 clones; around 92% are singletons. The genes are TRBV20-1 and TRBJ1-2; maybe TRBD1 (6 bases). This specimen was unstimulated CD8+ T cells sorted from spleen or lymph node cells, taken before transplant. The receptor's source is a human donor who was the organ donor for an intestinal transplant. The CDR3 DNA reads TGCAGCGGGAGACAGGACTATGGCTACACCTTC. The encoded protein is CSGRQDYGYTF.